The rows below give T cell receptor beta chains drawn from one sample of a study of T cells expressing NK-cell markers. TCRdb re-called the 5' RACE reads; one entry per CDR3 protein, DNA not given. The repertoire shows 500,000 to 600,000 distinct CDR3 sequences; the top ten hold roughly 3.4%. The sample consisted of blood T cells: a sorted CD56 or NKG2C T cell subset, CD4+ or CD8+ T cells, or bulk PBMC T cells (not recorded which). The receptors were sampled from a man aged 18 to 30 in good health. CDR3s include the opening cysteine and the closing phenylalanine or tryptophan.

J: TRBJ2-7
V: TRBV6-2/TRBV6-3
CDR3: CASSSTADGRYEQYF

J: TRBJ2-2
V: TRBV9
CDR3: CASSVVYSTSGRGYTGELFF

J: TRBJ2-7
V: TRBV29-1
CDR3: CSVGAGIYEQYF

J: TRBJ1-2
V: TRBV7-3
CDR3: CASSLFGLGGYTF

J: TRBJ2-5
V: TRBV10-3
CDR3: CAISPNGVRETQYF

J: TRBJ1-5
V: TRBV12-3/TRBV12-4
CDR3: CASSKTRTGGNQPQHF

J: TRBJ2-6
V: TRBV27
CDR3: CASTYKAGANVLTF

J: TRBJ1-6
V: TRBV20-1
CDR3: CSARGGYNSPLHF

J: TRBJ2-7
V: TRBV12-3/TRBV12-4
CDR3: CASSLLPSYEQYF

J: TRBJ2-3
V: TRBV7-9
CDR3: CASSPSSTGTDTQYF

J: TRBJ2-1
V: TRBV12-3/TRBV12-4
CDR3: CASSIMGGSSYNEQFF

J: TRBJ2-3
V: TRBV10-3
CDR3: CAISESLTSGMITDTQYF

J: TRBJ2-7
V: TRBV28
CDR3: CASSRSSGGSYEQYF

J: TRBJ2-4
V: TRBV24-1
CDR3: CATSDRTGAGIQYF

J: TRBJ2-1
V: TRBV29-1
CDR3: CSVEDILAVYNEQFF

J: TRBJ2-1
V: TRBV14
CDR3: CASSQVRLPPYNEQFF

J: TRBJ2-1
V: TRBV9
CDR3: CASSGRDISSYNEQFF

J: TRBJ2-3
V: TRBV7-2
CDR3: CASSPNPPVQYF

J: TRBJ2-1
V: TRBV7-8
CDR3: CASSLAGGSGIYNEQFF

J: TRBJ2-1
V: TRBV20-1
CDR3: CSARGRARAGNEQFF

J: TRBJ1-1
V: TRBV28
CDR3: CASSYGTYPEAFF

J: TRBJ2-2
V: TRBV12-5
CDR3: CASGLDPGTGLGYTGELFF

J: TRBJ1-1
V: TRBV5-1
CDR3: CASFAGTSNTEAFF

J: TRBJ2-2
V: TRBV25-1
CDR3: CASRDRGAGELFF

J: TRBJ1-5
V: TRBV12-3/TRBV12-4
CDR3: CASSLERRGMGPQHF

J: TRBJ2-7
V: TRBV7-2
CDR3: CASTGSDRAHYEQYF

J: TRBJ2-3
V: TRBV20-1
CDR3: CSAPRDAWADTQYF

J: TRBJ2-1
V: TRBV5-1
CDR3: CASSLIAGGTYNEQFF

J: TRBJ2-2
V: TRBV4-1
CDR3: CASRRQGDTGELFF

J: TRBJ1-5
V: TRBV2
CDR3: CASRGIRQGFADQPQHF

J: TRBJ2-2
V: TRBV18
CDR3: CASSLQNTGELFF

J: TRBJ1-1
V: TRBV29-1
CDR3: CSGSGKFLNTEAFF

J: TRBJ2-1
V: TRBV5-5
CDR3: CASSSPYILAGEDNEQFF

J: TRBJ1-1
V: TRBV20-1
CDR3: CRCGGAGNTEAFF

J: TRBJ1-2
V: TRBV29-1
CDR3: CSVEDGQSTYGYTF

J: TRBJ2-3
V: TRBV6-1
CDR3: CASRLRDRMIGRTDTQYF

J: TRBJ2-1
V: TRBV7-2
CDR3: CASSLVTGIYNEQFF

J: TRBJ2-5
V: TRBV6-1
CDR3: CASSGRGRSIETQYF

J: TRBJ2-3
V: TRBV9
CDR3: CASSDQDPFGTDTQYF

J: TRBJ2-3
V: TRBV12-3/TRBV12-4
CDR3: CASSLYRGRMTDTQYF